Below, 26 T cell receptor beta chains from the same sample are listed, as sequenced in a study of monozygotic twins with inflammatory bowel disease. For each CDR3 protein, TCRdb gives one entry from its re-call of the 5' RACE reads, without DNA. The ten most abundant clones cover around 2% of a sample with 330,000 or so distinct CDR3 sequences. The sample taken for sequencing was blood. These TCRs come from a human donor with ulcerative colitis or Crohn's disease, or a healthy co-twin of an affected twin (not recorded which).

The chain has TRBV20-1 and TRBJ1-6; TCRdb lists TRBD1, though no DNA is available to test this call. This CDR3 has 15 amino acids. Germline V CDR1 and CDR2: DFQATT, SNEGSKA (reference sequence). CDR3 sequence: CSARGVSSYNSPLHF.

The chain joins TRBV18 to TRBJ2-1. The CDR3 contains 12 residues. The germline V gene has CDR1 KGHSH and CDR2 LQKENI. The CDR3 here is CASSPSRDEQFF.

The genes are TRBV10-1 and TRBJ1-2. CDR3 length equals 14 residues. Germline CDR1 reads WNHNN; CDR2 reads SYGVQD (reference sequence). The CDR3 loop is CASSQSILASPKIF.

This chain uses TRBV29-1 with TRBJ2-3; the D gene TCRdb calls, TRBD2, cannot be checked with no DNA. In germline, CDR1 is SQVTM, CDR2 ANQGSEA. The CDR3 is 15 residues long. CDR3 in amino acids: CSVVLREGVTDTQYF.

The chain links TRBV4-1 to TRBJ1-1; checking the TCRdb D call of TRBD1 is not possible without DNA. Germline CDR1 is MGHRA and CDR2 is YSYEKL. The CDR3 length is 18 residues. This CDR3 reads CASSQVIGGGSMNTEAFF.

The chain has TRBV5-1 and TRBJ1-5. Germline V gives CDR1 SGHRS, CDR2 YFSETQ. The CDR3 extends over 13 amino acids. Here the CDR3 reads CASSLVGDQPQHF.

The chain uses TRBV20-1 and TRBJ2-1. The CDR3 extends over 11 amino acids. Per the germline V gene, CDR1 is DFQATT and CDR2 is SNEGSKA (reference sequence). Here the CDR3 reads CSAGRTGEQFF.

The J gene is TRBJ2-7, the V gene TRBV4-3; there is no DNA to check the TCRdb D call of TRBD1. Per the germline V gene, CDR1 is LGHNA and CDR2 is YSLEER. The CDR3 sequence is 19 residues long. This chain's CDR3 is CASSQALTFGQNWVYEQYF.

The chain combines TRBV15 with TRBJ2-2; TCRdb lists TRBD1, though no DNA is available to test this call. The CDR3 is 15 residues long. Germline CDR1 reads LNHNV; CDR2 reads YYDKDF (reference sequence). The CDR3: CATRTGTGDAGELFF.

This chain joins TRBV10-3 and TRBJ1-6; the D call from TCRdb, TRBD1, cannot be confirmed without DNA. CDR1 is ENHRY and CDR2 is SYGVKD in the germline V gene. The CDR3 totals 13 residues. CDR3 sequence reads: CAISGQTTSPLHF.

CDR3 sequence: CSKQGRGYGYTF. The chain combines TRBV20-1 with TRBJ1-2; the TRBD1 assignment by TCRdb is unverifiable without DNA. This CDR3 has 12 residues. Germline CDR1 reads DFQATT; CDR2 reads SNEGSKA (reference sequence).

The J gene is TRBJ2-3, the V gene TRBV7-8. This CDR3 comprises 16 residues. CDR1 SGHVS and CDR2 FQNEAQ come from the germline V gene. The CDR3 protein is CASSYGLAGGTDTQYF.

CDR3 loop: CASSLDGVWTSYNEQFF. This chain connects TRBV11-2 to TRBJ2-1. The CDR3 has 17 amino acids. CDR1 is SGHAT, CDR2 FQNNGV, per germline.

The rearrangement joins TRBV30 to TRBJ2-3; with no DNA, the TCRdb D assignment of TRBD1 cannot be verified. The CDR3 has 16 residues. Germline V CDR1 and CDR2: GTSNPN, SVGIG (reference sequence). This chain's CDR3 is CAWNVGGSPSTDTQYF.

The gene calls are TRBV5-1 and TRBJ1-1. The CDR3 sequence is 14 residues long. In germline, CDR1 is SGHRS, CDR2 YFSETQ. CDR3 protein: CASSLIEMNTEAFF.

The J gene is TRBJ1-1, the V gene TRBV27; without DNA, the TCRdb call of TRBD1 cannot be checked. This CDR3 is 12 amino acids long. The germline CDR1 and CDR2 sequences are MNHEY and SMNVEV (reference sequence). The CDR3 here is CTSSLQGTEAFF.

J is TRBJ2-2 and V is TRBV28. CDR3 length: 14 amino acids. Germline V gene lookup returns CDR1 MDHEN and CDR2 SYDVKM. CDR3 residues: CASSRNLNTGELFF.

This chain connects TRBV18 to TRBJ2-1. Germline V gives CDR1 KGHSH, CDR2 LQKENI. The CDR3 has 13 amino acids. The CDR3 reads CASSPPNYNEQFF.

The chain combines TRBV6-1 with TRBJ2-3; the TRBD1 assignment by TCRdb is unverifiable without DNA. The CDR3 consists of 14 residues. Germline V gene data show CDR1 as MNHNS and CDR2 as SASEGT. CDR3 amino acids: CATARGTSTDTQYF.

The chain is built from TRBV7-2 and TRBJ2-7. There are 13 residues in the CDR3. Germline CDR1 is SGHTA and CDR2 is FQGNSA. CDR3 residues: CASSPTSSYEQYF.

The chain joins TRBV24-1 to TRBJ2-3; the D call from TCRdb, TRBD1, cannot be confirmed without DNA. This CDR3 spans 13 amino acids. Germline V gene lookup returns CDR1 KGHDR and CDR2 SFDVKD. CDR3: CATRRGGTDTQYF.

The CDR3 here is CASSTLDSPAGELFF. V is TRBV27 and J is TRBJ2-2; the D call of TRBD1 rests on TCRdb alone, since no DNA is present to check it. There are 15 residues in the CDR3. Germline lookup yields CDR1 MNHEY and CDR2 SMNVEV (reference sequence).

The chain couples TRBV6-2 or TRBV6-3 to TRBJ1-6; TCRdb picks TRBD1, but there is no DNA to check that call. Germline CDR1 reads MNHEY; CDR2 reads SVGEGT. CDR3 length equals 14 residues. The CDR3: CASGDKDRAAPLHF.

This sequence joins TRBV6-2 or TRBV6-3 and TRBJ2-1. Germline V gene sequence: CDR1 MNHEY, CDR2 SVGEGT. There are 14 residues in the CDR3. The CDR3 spells CASSRRAGYNEQFF.

The V gene is TRBV7-6, the J gene TRBJ1-5; TCRdb designates TRBD1, a call that cannot be tested without DNA. The CDR3 is 15 amino acids. CDR1 and CDR2 from the germline V gene are SGHVS and FNYEAQ. The CDR3 loop reads CASSPLSGGHQPQHF.

J is TRBJ2-7 and V is TRBV29-1. CDR1 is SQVTM and CDR2 is ANQGSEA in the germline V gene. The CDR3 has 13 amino acids. CDR3 in amino acids: CSVVLSGYYEQYF.